This entry concerns a single T cell receptor (beta chain). As yet, its antigen is unknown. Primers included in the PCR were 60 Vbeta and 13 Jbeta primers. Profiling relied on immunoSEQ multiplex PCR, and the TCRdb table lists in-frame clones only, not all of them. The table lists 87,000 or so clones. The sample comes from a study of cytomegalovirus exposure and HLA in healthy donors. This CDR3 contains 14 residues. Germline CDR1 and CDR2: GTSNPN and SVGIG (reference sequence). Deletions cut 2 bases from V and 7 bases from J, with 14 bases between. Whole-study results and caveats: A prior analysis recorded that most TCR beta V segments were productive about 90% or about 30% of the time.

The chain links TRBV30 to TRBJ1-4; D ambiguous. The clonotype originates from a man aged 50-59 years in good health and CMV-seropositive. Sequencing was performed on PBMCs. CDR3 sequence: CAWSPRGVGEKLFF. CDR3 nucleotides: TGTGCCTGGAGTCCTCGGGGTGTGGGTGAAAAACTGTTTTTT.